This TCR beta chain was captured in a study of T cells in Graves' hyperthyroidism and ophthalmopathy. Whole-study results and caveats: Ophthalmopathy onset followed model prediction by a median approximately seven months. Within blood appeared most thyroid clonotypes that had expanded above 0.001.

RNA transcripts gave rise to amplified TCR beta CDR3 regions. TCR CDR3 underwent first-round RT-PCR with the HTBI primer set. TCRdb re-called the multiplex PCR reads through MiXCR, storing one row per CDR3 protein. Of around 600,000 distinct CDR3 sequences detected, 15% to 18% appear once; the ten largest clones hold roughly 6.6%. This clonotype was counted at least ten times. Its antigen is still unknown. CDR1 is DFQATT, CDR2 SNEGSKA, per germline (reference sequence). The CDR3 spans 15 residues. Trimming took 0 bases from V and 5 from J; bases not matched to a gene: 10. The diagnostic basis comprised clinical symptoms, serum thyroxine and TRAb, thyroid ultrasound and orbital computed tomography. The PBMCs studied were ones that came from about 10 ml fresh peripheral blood.

This TCR was recovered from a woman aged 25 to 39 with Graves' hyperthyroidism. Sequencing was done on a sample of blood. The genes are TRBV20-1 and TRBJ2-7; 7 nucleotides agree with TRBD2. Written as DNA, the CDR3 is TGCAGTGCTAGAGAGGGGGTGGCGGGGGTCAACGAGCAGTACTTC. Protein: CSAREGVAGVNEQYF.